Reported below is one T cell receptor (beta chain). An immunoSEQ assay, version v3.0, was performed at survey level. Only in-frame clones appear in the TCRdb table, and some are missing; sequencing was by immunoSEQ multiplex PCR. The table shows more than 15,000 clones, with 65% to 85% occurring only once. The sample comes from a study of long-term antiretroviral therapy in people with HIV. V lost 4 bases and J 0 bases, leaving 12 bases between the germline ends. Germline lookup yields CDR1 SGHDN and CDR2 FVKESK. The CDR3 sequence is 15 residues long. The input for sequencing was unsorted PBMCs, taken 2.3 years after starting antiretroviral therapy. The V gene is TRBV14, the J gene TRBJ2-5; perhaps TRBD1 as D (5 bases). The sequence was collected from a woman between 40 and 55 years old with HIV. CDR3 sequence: CASSPKGVNQETQYF. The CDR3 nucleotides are TGTGCCAGCAGCCCGAAAGGGGTGAACCAAGAGACCCAGTACTTC.